This TCR beta chain was recovered during a study of T-cell memory formation after mild COVID-19. TCRdb re-called the 5' RACE reads with MiXCR, one entry per CDR3 protein. Of about 410,000 distinct CDR3 sequences listed, about a sixth are singletons. V was trimmed by 5 bases and J by 0 bases, leaving 18 bases between them. Looked up from germline, CDR1 is SGHNT and CDR2 is YYREEE (reference sequence). This CDR3 is 18 amino acids long. Comment on this clonotype: Its antigen is not known.

Whole-study results and caveats: Clones that contracted from day 15 to 85 were balanced CD4/CD8, while later expanders leaned CD4+. There were some responding clones in pre-infection memory, which suggested that cross-reactive memory had joined.

Sequencing was done on a sample of PBMCs or a T cell subset sorted from them (not recorded which). The clonotype comes from a young man who had mild COVID-19 (a few samples of this study predate the infection). Cell type and time point are not known. The V and J genes are TRBV5-4 and TRBJ2-6, with D maybe TRBD1 (6 bases). The chain's CDR3 is CASSPQGPSYSGANVLTF. The CDR3 DNA is TGTGCCAGCAGTCCACAGGGACCTAGCTACTCTGGGGCCAACGTCCTGACTTTC.